Included here is one T cell receptor beta chain sequence, with context. Germline lookup yields CDR1 MDHEN and CDR2 SYDVKM. Germline trimming cut 2 bases from V and 0 bases from J; bases unmatched to any gene: 10. The CDR3 sequence is 18 residues long. The table came from immunoSEQ multiplex PCR; TCRdb's copy has only in-frame clones and leaves some out. The sample consists of about 600,000 clones, approximately 97% of them appearing once. These data belong to a study of shared clonotypes between healthy human individuals. The rearrangement joins TRBV28 to TRBJ2-7, with 10 bases that match TRBD2. The clonotype originates from a woman aged 25-40 years in good health. Sequencing was carried out using naive CD4+ T cells sorted from blood. Subset meaning: CD45RA+ positively selected. Here the CDR3 reads CASSLAPQTSGDSYEQYF. The CDR3 region has the DNA TGTGCCAGCAGTTTAGCCCCCCAAACTAGCGGGGACTCCTACGAGCAGTACTTC. The whole variable domain, filled in from reference TRBV28 and TRBJ2-7, reads DVKVTQSSRYLVKRTGEKVFLECVQDMDHENMFWYRQDPGLGLRLIYFSYDVKMKEKGDIPEGYSVSREKKERFSLILESASTNQTSMYLCASSLAPQTSGDSYEQYFGPGTRLTVT.